These 22 T cell receptor beta chains came from one sample sequenced in a study of vaccination and CD4 T cells after COVID-19. Scientists ran DNA taken from cultured CD4+ T cells through the Oncomine TCR Beta short-read assay for sequencing. TCRdb reanalysed the PCR reads using MiXCR and keeps one entry per CDR3 protein. The table lists approximately 15,000 distinct CDR3 sequences, 53% of them singletons. The antigens for these receptors are not known. The treatment: roughly nine-day PBMC culture with coronavirus spike peptide pools or control peptides (ViraFEST assay). This specimen consisted of CD4+ T cells from blood, cultured in vitro, obtained before SARS-CoV-2 vaccination. Receptors originate from a human donor who had recovered from COVID-19.

This chain uses TRBV28 with TRBJ1-3; D gene uncertain. Trimming pared 5 bases from V and 4 bases from J, leaving 18 bases between. Per the germline V gene, CDR1 is MDHEN and CDR2 is SYDVKM. The CDR3 sequence is 16 residues long. For the CDR3, the DNA is TGTGCCAGCAGTCCCCTAGGGAGGGAAGACGGAAACACCATATATTTT. Its translation: CASSPLGREDGNTIYF.

The V call is TRBV25-1, the J call TRBJ2-2; D gene uncertain. CDR3 length equals 13 residues. Germline CDR1 is MGHDK and CDR2 is SYGVNS. Trimming took 4 bases from V and 8 from J, leaving 11 bases between them. The CDR3 region is CASSAVGEGELFF. Here the CDR3 DNA reads TGTGCCAGCAGTGCGGTCGGTGAGGGGGAGCTGTTTTTT.

The chain has TRBV19 and TRBJ1-1, with a possible D match to TRBD1 (5 bases). The germline V gene has CDR1 LNHDA and CDR2 SQIVND (reference sequence). Trimming left V 10 bases short and J 0 bases short, with 12 bases between. The CDR3 runs 13 residues. The CDR3 here is CATGLSMNTEAFF. The CDR3 DNA reads as TGTGCCACAGGGCTCTCTATGAACACTGAAGCTTTCTTT.

This clonotype was recorded a few times. The rearrangement joins TRBV6-1 to TRBJ2-2; the match to TRBD1 covers 7 bases. This CDR3 spans 17 amino acids. The germline gives CDR1 MNHNS, CDR2 SASEGT. With V trimmed by 4 bases and J by 1 base, 9 bases remained unmatched. CDR3 bases: TGTGCCAGCAGTGGGGGACAGATACCGGGGAACACCGGGGAGCTGTTTTTT. This gives the protein CASSGGQIPGNTGELFF.

The chain links TRBV6-5 to TRBJ1-6; 8 bases are a match to TRBD1. CDR1 is MNHEY and CDR2 is SVGAGI in the germline V gene. The CDR3 loop spans 16 amino acids. V was clipped by 2 bases and J by 3 bases; unmatched bases: 3. CDR3 region: CASSYRDRSYNSPLHF. The DNA of the CDR3 is TGTGCCAGCAGTTACCGGGACAGGAGCTATAATTCACCCCTCCACTTT.

The genes are TRBV5-6 and TRBJ1-6; 9 nucleotides agree with TRBD1. Germline CDR1 SGHDT, CDR2 YYEEEE. The CDR3 loop spans 15 amino acids. Losses at the gene ends were 4 bases for V and 6 bases for J; bases not matched to a gene: 5. CDR3 in amino acids: CASSGTGLSNSPLHF. The CDR3 nucleotides read TGTGCCAGCAGCGGGACAGGGCTCTCTAATTCACCCCTCCACTTT.

This clonotype was recorded a few times. The chain joins TRBV20-1 to TRBJ2-1, with 9 bases matching TRBD2. The CDR3 length is 16 residues. V dropped 6 bases and J dropped 1; count of bases not matched to a gene: 10. Germline V gene lookup returns CDR1 DFQATT and CDR2 SNEGSKA (reference sequence). Here the CDR3 DNA reads TGCAGTGCCGTCCCCCCGCTAGCGGGATCCTACAATGAGCAGTTCTTC. It is translated as CSAVPPLAGSYNEQFF.

The rearrangement uses TRBV12-3 or TRBV12-4 and TRBJ2-1; 9 bases fit TRBD1. Trimming cost V 4 bases and J 14 bases; bases outside gene matches: 9. This CDR3 has 13 residues. CDR3 region: CASSSTGGSKKFF. Written as DNA, the CDR3 is TGTGCCAGCAGTTCCACAGGGGGCTCGAAGAAGTTCTTC.

The chain couples TRBV6-1 to TRBJ2-3; D is undetermined. The germline gives CDR1 MNHNS, CDR2 SASEGT. This CDR3 is built from 11 residues. V lost 10 bases, J lost 2 bases, and 7 bases lay in between. The CDR3 DNA reads TGTGCCACCGCTCACACAGATACGCAGTATTTT. This codes for CATAHTDTQYF.

This chain uses TRBV6-2 or TRBV6-3 with TRBJ2-7; possible D gene TRBD1, 6 bases. Germline loops: CDR1 MNHEY, CDR2 SVGEGT. V lost 2 bases and J 3 bases, leaving 8 bases between the germline ends. The CDR3 covers 13 residues. This CDR3 reads CASSYTGFYEQYF. The CDR3, as DNA: TGTGCCAGCAGTTACACAGGGTTCTACGAGCAGTACTTC.

The chain is built from TRBV20-1 and TRBJ1-2, with 8 bases matching TRBD1. V dropped 4 bases and J dropped 5; count of bases not matched to a gene: 12. CDR3 length equals 15 residues. Looked up from germline, CDR1 is DFQATT and CDR2 is SNEGSKA (reference sequence). DNA for the CDR3: TGCAGTGCTACTCTTCGGACAGGGAGTTATTATGGCTACACCTTC. It codes for CSATLRTGSYYGYTF.

This clonotype appeared a few times. J is TRBJ1-5 and V is TRBV6-2 or TRBV6-3; a weak D match, TRBD1 (5 bases). The V gene lost 3 bases and the J gene lost 3 bases, with 18 bases spanning the gap. Germline CDR1 MNHEY, CDR2 SVGEGT. This CDR3 region has 17 residues. CDR3 nucleotide sequence: TGTGCCAGCAGTTATACGTCCAGTCGACAGCTCAATCAGCCCCAGCATTTT. Its translation: CASSYTSSRQLNQPQHF.

The chain joins TRBV6-2 or TRBV6-3 to TRBJ1-6, with 10 nucleotides matching TRBD1. Trimming cost V 5 bases and J 6 bases; bases outside gene matches: 7. Germline values: CDR1 MNHEY, CDR2 SVGEGT. The CDR3 sequence is 16 residues long. The CDR3 loop reads CASSRGQGVTNSPLHF. For the CDR3, the DNA is TGTGCCAGCAGTCGAGGACAGGGGGTTACTAATTCACCCCTCCACTTT.

The chain uses TRBV15 and TRBJ2-7; tentatively, D is TRBD2 (5 bases). The CDR3 covers 14 residues. Trimming pared 1 base from V and 2 bases from J, leaving 9 bases between. Germline V gene lookup returns CDR1 LNHNV and CDR2 YYDKDF (reference sequence). The CDR3 is CATSRGEHTYEQYF. In nucleotides, the CDR3 is TGTGCCACCAGCAGAGGGGAGCATACCTACGAGCAGTACTTC.

The V and J genes are TRBV6-2 or TRBV6-3 and TRBJ1-1, with TRBD1 matching over 7 bases. Germline V gene lookup returns CDR1 MNHEY and CDR2 SVGEGT. This CDR3 has 14 residues. The ends lost 6 bases at V and 4 bases at J; junction bases unmatched: 8. This chain's CDR3 is CASSPGQWGTEAFF. The DNA for the CDR3 is TGTGCCAGCAGCCCGGGACAGTGGGGCACTGAAGCTTTCTTT.

This clonotype was seen only a few times. This chain links TRBV7-2 with TRBJ1-2; perhaps TRBD1 as D (6 bases). The germline V gene encodes CDR1 SGHTA and CDR2 FQGNSA. Trimming left V 5 bases short and J 1 base short, with 17 bases between. The CDR3 has 16 residues. The CDR3 DNA sequence: TGTGCCAGCAGCCCTGTTGGGGCAGGGGTTAACTATGGCTACACCTTC. Translating it yields CASSPVGAGVNYGYTF.

This clonotype was observed a few times. The chain employs TRBV20-1 and TRBJ2-5; D gene uncertain. The V end lost 3 bases, the J end lost 0 bases, and 11 bases lay between the germline ends. The CDR3 has 14 residues. Germline values: CDR1 DFQATT, CDR2 SNEGSKA (reference sequence). The CDR3 region has the DNA TGCAGTGCTAGGTCCGTCCGGTACCAAGAGACCCAGTACTTC. It translates to CSARSVRYQETQYF.

This clonotype has a handful of counts. The CDR3 DNA sequence: TGCAGTGCTAGAGATAGGGGGGCCACGAACACCGGGGAGCTGTTTTTT. This encodes CSARDRGATNTGELFF. The V and J genes are TRBV20-1 and TRBJ2-2; D is perhaps TRBD1 or TRBD2 (6 bases each). The V end was cut by 0 bases, the J end by 0 bases, with 11 bases between. The germline V gene has CDR1 DFQATT and CDR2 SNEGSKA (reference sequence). This CDR3 is 16 amino acids long.

This rearrangement joins TRBV7-2 to TRBJ2-1, with TRBD2 matching over 10 bases. The CDR3 runs 18 residues. From germline, CDR1 is SGHTA and CDR2 FQGNSA. Unmatched junction bases numbered 8, after V lost 1 base and J lost 2 bases. DNA of the CDR3: TGTGCCAGCAGCTTAGAACTCCTAAGCGGGAGGGCCTACAATGAGCAGTTCTTC. Its protein is CASSLELLSGRAYNEQFF.

This chain links TRBV6-5 with TRBJ1-6; D might be TRBD1 (6 bases). V was cut by 0 bases and J by 0 bases, with 12 bases left in between. The length of the CDR3 is 18 residues. Germline V gene sequence: CDR1 MNHEY, CDR2 SVGAGI. The CDR3 sequence is CASSYSIQGSSYNSPLHF. In nucleotides, the CDR3 is TGTGCCAGCAGTTACTCGATACAGGGAAGCTCCTATAATTCACCCCTCCACTTT.

The V gene is TRBV10-1, the J gene TRBJ2-3, with a possible D match to TRBD1 (6 bases). V dropped 9 bases and J dropped 7 bases, with 17 bases sitting between them. There are 13 residues in the CDR3. Germline V CDR1 and CDR2: WNHNN, SYGVQD (reference sequence). CDR3 region: CARSDRRMYTQYF. The CDR3 DNA follows: TGCGCCAGGAGCGACAGGAGAATGTATACGCAGTATTTT.

The V gene is TRBV11-2, the J gene TRBJ2-2, with TRBD2 identical over 12 bases. V shed 5 bases and J 5 bases; nucleotides not matched to a gene: 3. This CDR3 has 15 amino acids. Germline V gives CDR1 SGHAT, CDR2 FQNNGV. CDR3 residues: CASSTTSGRTGELFF. CDR3 bases: TGTGCCAGCAGCACGACTAGCGGGAGAACCGGGGAGCTGTTTTTT.